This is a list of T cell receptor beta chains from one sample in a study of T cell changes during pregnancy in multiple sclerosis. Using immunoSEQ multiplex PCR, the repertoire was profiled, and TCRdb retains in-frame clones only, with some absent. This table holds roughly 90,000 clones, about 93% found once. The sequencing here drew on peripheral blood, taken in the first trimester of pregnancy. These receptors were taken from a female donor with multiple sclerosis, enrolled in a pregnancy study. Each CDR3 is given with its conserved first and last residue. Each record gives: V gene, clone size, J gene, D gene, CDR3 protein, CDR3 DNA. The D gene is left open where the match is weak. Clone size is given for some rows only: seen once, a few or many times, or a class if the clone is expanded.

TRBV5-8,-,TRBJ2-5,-,CASSLALNSGSGKETQYF,TGTGCCAGCAGCTTGGCCCTCAACAGCGGGTCTGGTAAAGAGACCCAGTACTTC
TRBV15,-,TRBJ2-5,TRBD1,CATTSTGATQETQYF,TGTGCCACCACAAGTACAGGGGCTACCCAAGAGACCCAGTACTTC
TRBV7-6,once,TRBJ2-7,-,CASSQASVYEQYF,TGTGCCAGCAGCCAGGCCTCTGTTTACGAGCAGTACTTC
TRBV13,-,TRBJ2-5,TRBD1,CASSLGTGHPQETQYF,TGTGCCAGCAGCTTAGGGACAGGGCATCCTCAAGAGACCCAGTACTTC
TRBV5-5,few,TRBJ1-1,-,CASSPAGGGEAFF,TGTGCCAGCAGCCCGGCGGGGGGCGGCGAAGCTTTCTTT
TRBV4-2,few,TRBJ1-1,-,CASSQIGDTEAFF,TGTGCCAGCAGCCAGATCGGGGACACTGAAGCTTTCTTT
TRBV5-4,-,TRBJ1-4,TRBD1,CASTPGGSEKLFF,TGTGCCTCTACACCAGGGGGCTCTGAAAAACTGTTTTTT
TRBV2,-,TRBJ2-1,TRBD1,CASTRGGSISYNEQFF,TGTGCCAGCACCCGAGGGGGCAGTATTTCCTACAATGAGCAGTTCTTC
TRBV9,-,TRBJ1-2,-,CASSVGQAHGYTF,TGTGCCAGCAGCGTAGGGCAGGCCCATGGCTACACCTTC
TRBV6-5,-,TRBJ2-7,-,CASSQTGEQYF,TGTGCCAGCAGCCAAACGGGGGAGCAGTACTTC
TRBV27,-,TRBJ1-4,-,CASSTTGLGSEKLFF,TGTGCCAGCAGTACAACTGGGCTGGGGAGTGAAAAACTGTTTTTT
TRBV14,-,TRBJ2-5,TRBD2,CASSPGGSKTQYF,TGTGCCAGCAGCCCCGGGGGGTCTAAGACCCAGTACTTC
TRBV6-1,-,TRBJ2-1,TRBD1,CASRVTGMPQVEQFF,TGTGCCAGCAGAGTGACAGGGATGCCCCAGGTTGAGCAGTTCTTC
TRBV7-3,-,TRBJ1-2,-,CASSLSQGSSFGYTF,TGTGCCAGCAGCTTATCCCAGGGCTCCTCGTTTGGCTACACCTTC
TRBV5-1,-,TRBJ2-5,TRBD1,CASSLWQGARETQYF,TGCGCCAGCAGCTTGTGGCAGGGGGCCAGAGAGACCCAGTACTTC
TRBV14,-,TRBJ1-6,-,CASSLLRPRGGMVDSPLHF,TGTGCCAGCAGCCTCCTCAGGCCGAGGGGAGGGATGGTCGATTCACCCCTCCACTTT
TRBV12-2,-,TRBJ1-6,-,CASRCPVFQDSPLHF,TGTGCAAGTCGCTGTCCAGTATTTCAGGATTCACCCCTCCACTTT
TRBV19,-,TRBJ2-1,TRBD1,CASSRDRVLNEQFF,TGTGCCAGTAGCCGGGACAGGGTATTGAATGAGCAGTTCTTC
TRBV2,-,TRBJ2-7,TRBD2,CASSTTGGSYEQYF,TGTGCCAGCAGCACCACGGGGGGTTCCTACGAGCAGTACTTC
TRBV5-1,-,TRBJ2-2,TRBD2,CASSPAGGGAAGELFF,TGCGCCAGCAGCCCCGCGGGCGGGGGGGCTGCCGGGGAGCTGTTTTTT
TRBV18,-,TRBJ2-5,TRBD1,CASSGPTGGEETQYF,TGTGCCAGCTCAGGTCCGACAGGGGGCGAAGAGACCCAGTACTTC
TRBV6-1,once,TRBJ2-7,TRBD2,CASSSLAGDPYEQYF,TGTGCCAGCAGTTCACTAGCGGGGGACCCCTACGAGCAGTACTTC
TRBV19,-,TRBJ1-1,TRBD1,CASSPRQGIGTEAFF,TGTGCCAGTAGTCCCCGACAGGGGATAGGCACTGAAGCTTTCTTT
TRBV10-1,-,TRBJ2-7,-,CASSDARARPSYEQYF,TGCGCCAGCAGTGATGCCAGGGCCAGACCCTCCTACGAGCAGTACTTC
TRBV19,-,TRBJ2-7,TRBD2,CASSRYSRGARKANEQYF,TGTGCCAGTAGTAGGTATTCGCGGGGGGCCCGAAAAGCGAACGAGCAGTACTTC
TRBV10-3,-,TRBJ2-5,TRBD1,CATGQDLQETQYF,TGTGCCACCGGACAGGACCTACAAGAGACCCAGTACTTC
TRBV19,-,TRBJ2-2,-,CAAVQGNTGELFF,TGTGCCGCGGTACAGGGCAACACCGGGGAGCTGTTTTTT
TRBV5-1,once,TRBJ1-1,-,CASSLAPNQNTEAFF,TGCGCCAGCAGCTTGGCCCCTAATCAGAACACTGAAGCTTTCTTT
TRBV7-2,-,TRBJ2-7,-,CASSNNYEQYF,TGTGCCAGCAGCAATAACTACGAGCAGTACTTC